The 22 T cell receptor beta chains in this list originate from one sample, sequenced in a study of blood T cell repertoires in COVID-19. Method: immunoSEQ multiplex PCR; TCRdb's copy keeps in-frame clones and lacks some. The sample yields just over 350,000 clones, 70% to 90% seen once. Sequenced input: peripheral blood. The origin of the receptors is an older woman with COVID-19, enrolled during active disease.

The chain has TRBV11-2 and TRBJ1-1; D call uncertain. The CDR3 sequence is 13 residues long. CDR1 SGHAT and CDR2 FQNNGV come from the germline V gene. The V end was cut by 1 base, the J end by 1 base, with 4 bases between. As DNA, the CDR3 is TGTGCCAGCAGCTTAGGTAGGAACACTGAAGCTTTCTTT. Translated, it gives CASSLGRNTEAFF.

The chain has TRBV9 and TRBJ2-4; D might be TRBD1 (6 bases). The germline V gene encodes CDR1 SGDLS and CDR2 YYNGEE. This CDR3 is built from 14 residues. V was clipped by 4 bases and J by 8 bases, with 16 bases between them. The CDR3 is CASSRADRRDIQYF. The CDR3 nucleotides are TGTGCCAGCAGCCGAGCAGACAGGCGGGACATTCAGTACTTC.

The table lists this clone with a count of one. The chain joins TRBV6-5 to TRBJ1-2; D remains unclear. Trimming pared 2 bases from V and 8 bases from J, leaving 12 bases between. Germline CDR1 is MNHEY and CDR2 is SVGAGI. There are 13 residues in the CDR3. The chain's CDR3 is CASSYTARMGYTF. DNA for the CDR3: TGTGCCAGCAGTTACACAGCAAGGATGGGCTACACCTTC.

The rearrangement uses TRBV6-5 and TRBJ1-1; no definite D call. The length of the CDR3 is 15 residues. CDR1 and CDR2 (germline): MNHEY, SVGAGI. Trimming cost V 6 bases and J 0 bases, with 14 bases left between them. CDR3 sequence: CASRTTAFMNTEAFF. CDR3 nucleotides: TGTGCCAGCAGGACGACTGCGTTCATGAACACTGAAGCTTTCTTT.

The genes are TRBV6-1 and TRBJ2-7, with D hard to call. The CDR3 spans 12 residues. Trimming pared 3 bases from V and 3 bases from J, leaving 6 bases between. CDR1 and CDR2 (germline): MNHNS, SASEGT. The CDR3 loop reads CASSEHSYEQYF. CDR3 DNA: TGTGCCAGCAGTGAGCACAGCTACGAGCAGTACTTC.

V usage is TRBV6-1 and J usage is TRBJ1-1, with D perhaps TRBD1 (6 bases). With 3 bases removed from V and 8 bases from J, the gap between germline ends came to 19 bases. The germline V gene has CDR1 MNHNS and CDR2 SASEGT. The CDR3 totals 15 residues. The CDR3 here is CASSDGRWGLSEAFF. DNA for the CDR3: TGTGCCAGCAGTGATGGTCGGTGGGGGCTTTCGGAAGCTTTCTTT.

The chain combines TRBV10-3 with TRBJ1-3; maybe TRBD1 (5 bases). Germline CDR1 and CDR2: ENHRY and SYGVKD. Trimming pared 0 bases from V and 0 bases from J, leaving 12 bases between. The CDR3 is 17 amino acids. The CDR3 coding sequence is TGTGCCATCAGTGAGTCGACTCCAGGACACTCTGGAAACACCATATATTTT. Protein sequence: CAISESTPGHSGNTIYF.

CDR3 coding DNA: TGTGCCAGCAGCTTGGCGGACAGAGCGGGATTCACTGAAGCTTTCTTT. Protein product: CASSLADRAGFTEAFF. The rearrangement joins TRBV5-6 to TRBJ1-1; tentatively, D is TRBD1 (6 bases). The CDR3 extends over 16 amino acids. Germline V lookup: CDR1 SGHDT, CDR2 YYEEEE. V was shortened by 0 bases and J by 4 bases, with 16 bases between the two germline ends.

The chain recombines TRBV7-6 with TRBJ2-1, with 9 bases that match TRBD1. The CDR3 has 15 amino acids. Germline V lookup: CDR1 SGHVS, CDR2 FNYEAQ. Trimming at V came to 2 bases and at J to 9 bases, leaving 8 bases not matched to a gene. The CDR3 coding sequence is TGTGCCAGCAGCTTATATGGGACAGGGACCTTTGAGCAGTTCTTC. Protein product: CASSLYGTGTFEQFF.

The chain links TRBV18 to TRBJ1-5; possible D gene TRBD1, 5 bases. V lost 1 base and J lost 2, with 12 bases in between. CDR3 length: 16 amino acids. The germline CDR1 and CDR2 sequences are KGHSH and LQKENI. CDR3 sequence (DNA): TGTGCCAGCTCACCACTTATGGGAGGGGGCAATCAGCCCCAGCATTTT. This encodes CASSPLMGGGNQPQHF.

The chain uses TRBV27 and TRBJ2-6; the D is unclear. Trimming cost V 5 bases and J 4 bases, with 12 bases left between them. The germline CDR1 and CDR2 sequences are MNHEY and SMNVEV (reference sequence). This CDR3 contains 15 residues. DNA of the CDR3: TGTGCCAGCAGTCTAAATCGGTACGGGGCCAACGTCCTGACTTTC. Translating it yields CASSLNRYGANVLTF.

The chain joins TRBV11-3 to TRBJ2-7; 9 bases are a match to TRBD2. The V segment lost 0 bases and the J segment 2 bases; nucleotides outside the gene matches: 8. This CDR3 spans 17 amino acids. Per germline, CDR1 SGHNT and CDR2 YENEEA. This chain's CDR3 is CASSLDLFSGGTYEQYF. Written as DNA, the CDR3 is TGTGCCAGCAGCTTAGATCTATTCAGCGGGGGGACCTACGAGCAGTACTTC.

The chain carries TRBV27 and TRBJ1-2; D is unresolved. Germline CDR1 reads MNHEY; CDR2 reads SMNVEV (reference sequence). Deletions cut 5 bases from V and 0 bases from J, with 10 bases between. This CDR3 is built from 14 residues. Here the CDR3 DNA reads TGTGCCAGCAGTATAGGAGGACCTAACTATGGCTACACCTTC. Its protein product is CASSIGGPNYGYTF.

The chain is built from TRBV3-1 (or the pseudogene TRBV3-2) and TRBJ2-5; the D gene is possibly TRBD2 (7 bases). Trimming shortened V by 1 base and J by 5 bases, and 11 bases separated the two germline ends. Germline V gives CDR1 LGHDT, CDR2 YNNKEL (reference sequence). The CDR3 totals 14 residues. The CDR3 sequence is CASSQARGRETQYF. In nucleotides, the CDR3 is TGTGCCAGCAGCCAAGCGCGGGGGCGCGAGACCCAGTACTTC.

CDR3 protein: CASSPSGGDETQYF. The CDR3 DNA is TGTGCCAGCAGCCCTAGCGGGGGGGACGAGACCCAGTACTTC. The J gene is TRBJ2-5, the V gene TRBV7-9, with 12 bases fitting TRBD2. This CDR3 has 14 amino acids. The germline V gene has CDR1 SEHNR and CDR2 FQNEAQ (reference sequence). J lost 5 bases, V lost 5 bases, and 3 bases had no gene match.

The chain joins TRBV6-5 to TRBJ1-6; perhaps TRBD1 as D (5 bases). Germline-derived CDR1 and CDR2 are MNHEY and SVGAGI. The CDR3 length is 15 residues. Trimming stripped 6 bases from V and 3 bases from J, with 12 bases between. The CDR3 DNA sequence: TGTGCCAGCAGCACGGGACTGAGCTATAATTCACCCCTCCACTTT. This encodes CASSTGLSYNSPLHF.

J is TRBJ2-7 and V is TRBV11-3, with 7 bases that match TRBD2. This CDR3 is built from 14 residues. Germline loops: CDR1 SGHNT, CDR2 YENEEA. The V segment lost 5 bases and the J segment 6 bases; nucleotides outside the gene matches: 10. The CDR3 coding sequence is TGTGCCAGCAGCCCCGAGGGAGGGTATGGCGAGCAGTACTTC. Protein sequence: CASSPEGGYGEQYF.

The chain couples TRBV12-3 or TRBV12-4 to TRBJ2-1; D remains ambiguous. The CDR3 is made up of 11 amino acids. V was trimmed by 5 bases and J by 9 bases, leaving 8 bases between them. Here the CDR3 DNA reads TGTGCCAGCAGTCGCCCGGGTGAGCAGTTCTTC. Protein sequence: CASSRPGEQFF.

In this sample, this clone turned up once. The rearrangement links TRBV19 to TRBJ2-2; D not resolved. The CDR3 is made up of 16 amino acids. Between the trimmed V and J ends, which lost 6 bases and 0 bases, there was a span of 14 bases. Germline CDR1 is LNHDA and CDR2 is SQIVND (reference sequence). DNA of the CDR3: TGTGCCAGTAGCCATTATGCCGGAGCGAACACCGGGGAGCTGTTTTTT. Translating gives CASSHYAGANTGELFF.

The V gene is TRBV5-5, the J gene TRBJ2-7; D remains ambiguous. The germline gives CDR1 SGHKS, CDR2 YYEKEE (reference sequence). Trimming stripped 0 bases from V and 0 bases from J, with 7 bases between. The CDR3 contains 14 residues. CDR3 DNA: TGTGCCAGCAGCTTGGCACATTTCTCCTACGAGCAGTACTTC. It encodes CASSLAHFSYEQYF.

V usage is TRBV3-1 (or the pseudogene TRBV3-2) and J usage is TRBJ2-3; 11 bases line up with TRBD2. This CDR3 region has 15 residues. V lost 4 bases, J lost 6 bases, and 6 bases stayed unmatched. Germline lookup yields CDR1 LGHDT and CDR2 YNNKEL (reference sequence). CDR3 DNA sequence: TGTGCCAGCAGCCCCCATAGCGGGGGGGGTGATACGCAGTATTTT. Encoded protein: CASSPHSGGGDTQYF.

The V gene is TRBV19, the J gene TRBJ2-1, with D possibly TRBD1 on 6 matching bases. The CDR3 totals 16 residues. V was clipped by 3 bases and J by 0 bases, with 12 bases between them. Germline V CDR1 and CDR2: LNHDA, SQIVND (reference sequence). CDR3 amino acids: CASSIDRSGSYNEQFF. DNA for the CDR3: TGTGCCAGTAGTATTGACAGGTCTGGCTCCTACAATGAGCAGTTCTTC.